Below are 19 T cell receptor beta chains sequenced from a single sample in a study of EBV T-cell therapy then PD-1 blockade in nasopharyngeal carcinoma listed by TCRdb under 2021. Library construction relied on the immunoSEQ multiplex PCR assay. Here the immuneACCESS table is served through TCRdb, limited to in-frame sequences with V and J called. Missing clones are a known gap in these copies; in checked studies unresolved V genes cover under half, and the rest lacks a known reason. In all, the sample holds some 19,000 clones, and almost 85% of those were seen once. The ten largest clonotypes hold more than 25% of the sample. These TCRs are of unknown antigen specificity. The treatment or condition label for this specimen denotes: AdE1-LMPpoly-expanded autologous EBV-specific T-cell therapy followed by anti-PD-1 nivolumab. The material was CD8+ T cells from blood, obtained between days 25 and 35 from a patient whose treatment included autologous EBV-specific T cells and nivolumab. The source of these receptors is a man in his forties or fifties with nasopharyngeal carcinoma.

The J gene is TRBJ2-3, the V gene TRBV6-4; 10 positions match TRBD2. The CDR3 contains 15 residues. Germline CDR1 and CDR2: MRHNA and SNTAGT. V lost 4 bases to trimming and J lost 6 bases; unmatched junction nucleotides: 7. The CDR3 region is CASSGSGGAADTQYF. The CDR3 DNA sequence: TGTGCCAGCAGTGGCAGCGGGGGGGCCGCGGATACGCAGTATTTT.

This rearrangement joins TRBV7-9 to TRBJ1-5; D is undetermined. The germline gives CDR1 SEHNR, CDR2 FQNEAQ (reference sequence). V lost 1 base and J lost 3, with 7 bases in between. This CDR3 has 14 amino acids. CDR3 nucleotide sequence: TGTGCCAGCAGCTTAGGGCAGTACAATCAGCCCCAGCATTTT. Amino acid sequence: CASSLGQYNQPQHF.

The chain joins TRBV18 to TRBJ2-1; D is ambiguous. Trimming cost V 3 bases and J 7 bases, with 4 bases left between them. CDR3 length: 11 amino acids. Germline CDR1 reads KGHSH; CDR2 reads LQKENI. The CDR3 coding sequence is TGTGCCAGCTCACCTGGAAATGAGCAGTTCTTC. Amino acid sequence: CASSPGNEQFF.

V is TRBV18 and J is TRBJ2-7; no clear D gene. The V end was cut by 5 bases, the J end by 3 bases, with 11 bases between. The CDR3 length is 13 residues. Germline values: CDR1 KGHSH, CDR2 LQKENI. Written as DNA, the CDR3 is TGTGCCAGCTCAGGGCCCGACGGCTACGAGCAGTACTTC. Its translation: CASSGPDGYEQYF.

The genes are TRBV7-6 and TRBJ1-5; D uncertain. Per the germline V gene, CDR1 is SGHVS and CDR2 is FNYEAQ. This CDR3 is built from 15 residues. The V end was cut by 1 base, the J end by 0 bases, with 7 bases between. The CDR3 sequence: CASSLGLYSNQPQHF. The CDR3 DNA sequence: TGTGCCAGCAGCTTAGGACTGTATAGCAATCAGCCCCAGCATTTT.

The gene calls are TRBV24-1 and TRBJ1-5; perhaps TRBD1 as D (6 bases). V was shortened by 3 bases and J by 4 bases, with 12 bases between the two germline ends. There are 15 residues in the CDR3. Germline V gene lookup returns CDR1 KGHDR and CDR2 SFDVKD. CDR3 residues: CATSDGGQLNQPQHF. In DNA form, the CDR3 reads TGTGCCACCAGTGATGGAGGACAGCTTAATCAGCCCCAGCATTTT.

The DNA for the CDR3 is TGTGCCAGCACTGGGGCGGAAGGGGAGAGGACAGATACGCAGTATTTT. This gives the protein CASTGAEGERTDTQYF. V gene TRBV2 combines with J gene TRBJ2-3, with D possibly being TRBD1 or TRBD2 (5 bases each). Germline CDR1 and CDR2: SNHLY and FYNNEI. This CDR3 comprises 16 residues. V shed 7 bases and J shed 3 bases, with 20 bases lying between them.

This clone is labeled medium-sized. The chain links TRBV20-1 to TRBJ2-1; 8 nucleotides align to TRBD1. The CDR3 has 16 amino acids. The junction had 11 bases not matched to a gene; V was cut back by 3 bases and J by 4 bases. Germline CDR1 and CDR2: DFQATT and SNEGSKA (reference sequence). DNA of the CDR3: TGCAGTGCTAGTCTCATTGGGGGACAGGTTTACAATGAGCAGTTCTTC. This translates into CSASLIGGQVYNEQFF.

The chain uses TRBV10-3 and TRBJ2-7; 8 nucleotides align to TRBD2. The germline gives CDR1 ENHRY, CDR2 SYGVKD. This CDR3 has 18 residues. J was trimmed by 0 bases and V by 4 bases; bases with no gene match: 14. CDR3 residues: CAISAPAKRGSNSYEQYF. The CDR3 DNA is TGTGCCATCAGTGCCCCTGCCAAGCGGGGGAGCAACTCCTACGAGCAGTACTTC.

Only a few counts were recorded for this clone. The CDR3 DNA reads as TGTGCCAGCAGCTTGGAGGACAGCCCTGGCACCCAGCATTTT. Protein sequence: CASSLEDSPGTQHF. The chain is built from TRBV5-4 and TRBJ1-5; a possible D gene is TRBD1 (6 bases). The CDR3 is 14 residues long. V dropped 0 bases and J dropped 11 bases, with 15 bases sitting between them. Germline CDR1 SGHNT, CDR2 YYREEE (reference sequence).

The chain joins TRBV6-6 to TRBJ1-1; D is undetermined. Between the trimmed V and J ends, which lost 6 bases and 0 bases, there was a span of 11 bases. Germline CDR1 reads MNHNY; CDR2 reads SVGAGI (reference sequence). The CDR3 loop spans 14 amino acids. CDR3 protein: CASSLGRMNTEAFF. The CDR3 DNA follows: TGTGCCAGCAGCCTCGGACGGATGAACACTGAAGCTTTCTTT.

The chain joins TRBV28 to TRBJ2-3, with D perhaps assigned TRBD1 or TRBD2 (5 bases each). Germline CDR1 and CDR2: MDHEN and SYDVKM. CDR3 size: 14 residues. Trimming left V 2 bases short and J 9 bases short, with 15 bases between. The CDR3 bases are TGTGCCAGCAGTTTAAGTGCTGGGGGAAGGACGCAGTATTTT. Protein product: CASSLSAGGRTQYF.

Note on this clone: This CDR3 is also generated by other DNA sequences in the sample. V gene TRBV29-1 combines with J gene TRBJ2-7; 7 positions match TRBD1. V shed 4 bases, J shed 3 bases, and the junction held 3 bases outside the gene matches. CDR3 size: 12 residues. The germline V gene encodes CDR1 SQVTM and CDR2 ANQGSEA. The DNA for the CDR3 is TGCAGCGTTGTGGGACAGAGCTACGAGCAGTACTTC. Protein: CSVVGQSYEQYF.

The chain joins TRBV24-1 to TRBJ1-1; a weak D match, TRBD1 (5 bases). Germline CDR1 is KGHDR and CDR2 is SFDVKD. The CDR3 sequence is 12 residues long. Trimming pared 4 bases from V and 4 bases from J, leaving 6 bases between. In nucleotides, the CDR3 is TGTGCCACCAGTGAGGGGGGCACTGAAGCTTTCTTT. Translated: CATSEGGTEAFF.

The chain uses TRBV5-4 and TRBJ2-7, with 7 bases identical to TRBD1. V dropped 4 bases and J dropped 2; count of bases not matched to a gene: 3. Germline values: CDR1 SGHNT, CDR2 YYREEE (reference sequence). This CDR3 spans 13 amino acids. This CDR3 is CASSGDSPYEQYF. CDR3 bases: TGTGCCAGCAGCGGGGACAGCCCCTACGAGCAGTACTTC.

The J gene is TRBJ1-1, the V gene TRBV6-2 or TRBV6-3; the D gene is possibly TRBD1 (5 bases). Trimming pared 2 bases from V and 5 bases from J, leaving 6 bases between. CDR3 length: 12 amino acids. The germline V gene has CDR1 MNHEY and CDR2 SVGEGT. The CDR3 sequence is CASSYGGTEAFF. CDR3 DNA: TGTGCCAGCAGTTACGGGGGGACTGAAGCTTTCTTT.

The chain carries TRBV24-1 and TRBJ2-1; 9 bases are a match to TRBD1. V trimming: 0 bases; J trimming: 9 bases; junction bases outside the gene matches: 8. The germline V gene has CDR1 KGHDR and CDR2 SFDVKD. The CDR3 runs to 16 residues. This chain's CDR3 is CATSDLDRGDWGEQFF. The CDR3 DNA reads as TGTGCCACCAGTGATTTGGACAGGGGGGATTGGGGTGAGCAGTTCTTC.

As DNA, the CDR3 is TGTGCCACGAGGGAACAGATTAGCTCCTACGAGCAGTACTTC. Protein sequence: CATREQISSYEQYF. The chain recombines TRBV27 with TRBJ2-7; tentatively, D is TRBD2 (5 bases). The CDR3 length is 14 residues. V dropped 10 bases and J dropped 0 bases, with 16 bases sitting between them. Looked up from germline, CDR1 is MNHEY and CDR2 is SMNVEV (reference sequence).

By share of the sample, this clone is medium-sized. J is TRBJ2-7 and V is TRBV7-8; maybe TRBD2 (6 bases). The CDR3 is 15 residues long. V lost 5 bases, J lost 0 bases, and 14 bases lay in between. Germline assignment: CDR1 SGHVS and CDR2 FQNEAQ. In nucleotides, the CDR3 is TGTGCCAGCAGCGGGGGTCGGGGGACCTCCTACGAGCAGTACTTC. Residues: CASSGGRGTSYEQYF.